The clone carrying this T cell receptor beta chain was detected a few times. Its antigen is unidentified. Each of the donors had 8 to 10 milliliters of peripheral blood drawn into EDTA-treated Vacutainer tubes. Isolated per sample were at least 6 million PBMCs. The data were taken from a study of blood T cells in healthy people across ages. General study points: Total diversity from one million sequenced T cells was likely underestimated.

The second PCR ran about 6 to 12 cycles with a sample-barcoded 5' primer and J-beta primers. The authors tagged each cDNA molecule using a template-switch adaptor with 12 random nucleotides. TCRdb redid the calling of the 5' RACE reads with MiXCR, one entry per CDR3 protein. This sample has approximately 940,000 distinct CDR3 sequences; around 48% occur once, and the top ten carry 13%. The J segment lost 4 bases and the V segment lost 3 bases, leaving 6 bases of the junction unmatched. From germline, CDR1 is SGDLS and CDR2 YYNGEE. The CDR3 consists of 14 residues. The J gene is TRBJ1-2, the V gene TRBV9; TRBD1 agrees at 7 bases. Sequences were obtained from blood. The receptor was isolated from a man under 40 in good health. The CDR3 DNA sequence: TGTGCCAGCAGCGATGGGGACAGCTTCTATGGCTACACCTTC. Protein product: CASSDGDSFYGYTF. The full variable domain, rest sourced from reference TRBV9 and TRBJ1-2, is DSGVTQTPKHLITATGQRVTLRCSPRSGDLSVYWYQQSLDQGLQFLIQYYNGEERAKGNILERFSAQQFPDLHSELNLSSLELGDSALYFCASSDGDSFYGYTFGSGTRLTVV.